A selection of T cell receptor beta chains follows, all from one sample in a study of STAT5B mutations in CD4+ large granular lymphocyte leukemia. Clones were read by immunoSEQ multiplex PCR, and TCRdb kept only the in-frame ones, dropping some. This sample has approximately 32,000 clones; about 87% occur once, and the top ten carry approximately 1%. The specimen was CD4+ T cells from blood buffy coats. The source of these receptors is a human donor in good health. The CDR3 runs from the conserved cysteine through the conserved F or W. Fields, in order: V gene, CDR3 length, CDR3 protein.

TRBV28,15,CASRPRQGVTYGYTF
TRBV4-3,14,CASSQVDSYNEQFF
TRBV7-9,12,CASSLVGNAQYF
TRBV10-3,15,CAIAGAGGVTYEQYF
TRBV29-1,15,CSVGLTGVGTDTQYF
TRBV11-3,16,CASSLDPSRGAYGYTF
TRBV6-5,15,CASSYAPQQGDGYTF
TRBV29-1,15,CSVEDRTGGGYGYTF
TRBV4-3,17,CASSLGLAGGRGGELFF
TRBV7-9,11,CASSLDNEQFF
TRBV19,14,CASSYLGQYTEAFF
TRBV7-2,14,CASSSGTSGKTQYF
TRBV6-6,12,CATSGPGNTIYF
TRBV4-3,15,CASSHGAGGQETQYF
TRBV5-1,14,CASSLTRPPYGYTF
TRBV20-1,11,CSARDFETQYF
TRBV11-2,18,CASSLVSGGAGSQETQYF